This entry lists 3 T cell receptor beta chains sequenced from one sample in a study of T cell changes during pregnancy in multiple sclerosis. Here immunoSEQ multiplex PCR was the method, and the copy in TCRdb shows in-frame clones only, minus some. Here the sample spans approximately 97,000 clones, less than 95% being singletons. The sample in question was peripheral blood, obtained in the second trimester of pregnancy. These receptors were taken from a female donor in good health, enrolled as a control in a pregnancy study.

The V and J genes are TRBV5-5 and TRBJ1-2; D uncertain. Trimming left V 1 base short and J 4 bases short, with 11 bases between. The CDR3 runs to 14 residues. Germline CDR1 SGHKS, CDR2 YYEKEE (reference sequence). This CDR3 reads CASSLLSAVYGYTF. The CDR3 nucleotides read TGTGCCAGCAGCTTGCTGAGCGCCGTCTATGGCTACACCTTC.

Of note for this clone: This sample includes further DNA sequences coding for the same CDR3. The chain has TRBV5-1 and TRBJ1-2; 9 nucleotides align to TRBD1. The V gene's germline CDR1 is SGHRS and CDR2 YFSETQ. The CDR3 runs 15 residues. The V and J ends lost 4 bases and 4 bases, in that order; junction bases with no gene match: 8. CDR3 loop: CASSPDRGDRYGYTF. The DNA of the CDR3 is TGCGCCAGCAGCCCAGACAGGGGGGACCGCTATGGCTACACCTTC.

This chain links TRBV19 with TRBJ1-6; D not certain. This CDR3 is 13 amino acids long. Deletions cut 1 base from V and 7 bases from J, with 5 bases between. From germline, CDR1 is LNHDA and CDR2 SQIVND (reference sequence). DNA for the CDR3: TGTGCCAGTAGTATAGCAGAAAATTCACCCCTCCACTTT. Translation: CASSIAENSPLHF.